Described below is a single T cell receptor beta chain sequence and its context. Its cognate antigen has yet to be identified. No qualities accompany the bases; no much larger clone lies one base away. The CDR3 regions of human TCRbeta chains were analyzed by immunosequencing. The paper's data handling went like this. Repertoire TCRs were matched against a reference library of SARS-CoV-2-specific TCRs generated with the MIRA antigen-specificity platform. Breadth was defined as the fraction of unique TCRs that were SARS-CoV-2-associated. Depth was defined as the fraction of total T cells that were SARS-CoV-2-associated. Each spike-specific TCR was assigned to its reactive spike region and to a CD4 or CD8 class using the MIRA data. Log10-transformed breadth and depth values were compared by one-way ANOVA with Sidak's multiple comparisons tests. TCRdb obtained this table from immuneACCESS and retained in-frame rearrangements with V and J assigned. These tables miss some clones; where compared with another copy, unresolved V genes account for less than half of the shortfall, and the remainder is unexplained. V and J calls and clone size come straight from that table; D and trimming were deduced from the DNA. Here the sample has about 180,000 clones; 88% occur a single time. 20% to 30% of the sample comes from the top ten.

This sample is drawn from a study of T cell responses to AZD1222 COVID-19 vaccine (dated by TCRdb to the early 2020s). The study in broad terms: TCR sequencing covered fewer than 250 trial participants: 200 to 220 given two doses of AZD1222 and approximately 26 given two doses of MenACWY control vaccine. Trial participants were enrolled by age into 18-55, 56-69 and 70-plus year subgroups, with 148, 28 and 57 TCR-sequenced participants respectively.

The time point label for this specimen denotes: about 28 days (+/-7) after the second vaccine dose. AZD1222 recipients with second doses at about 4 weeks or about 12 weeks were pooled, because spike-specific TCR depth and breadth did not differ between schedules. The vaccinee samples were drawn from two UK trials, COV001 and COV002, one of which was a single-blind randomized controlled phase 2/3 trial testing AZD1222 (ChAdOx1 nCoV-19) in healthy adults. Trial participant PBMC samples were collected at day 0 and day 28 after the second dose for TCRbeta chain sequencing. V has 5 bases trimmed and J has 7 bases trimmed; junction bases matching no gene number 11. From a lookup of the germline V gene (reference sequence), CDR1 and CDR2 are GTSNPN and SVGIG. From the cysteine up to the phenylalanine, the CDR3 has a length of 14 residues. The entry retains the CDR3 DNA only, 42 bases that are in frame from base 1.

Points the paper makes about the study in general: CD4 TCRs associated with the vaccine covered the entire spike protein, and the dominant responses were in regions 160-218 and 743-854. Nearly half of unique spike-specific TCRs reportedly recognized epitopes outside regions mutated in the B.1.351 and B.1.1.7 variants. Conclusions about previously exposed vaccinees are limited because only six or seven AZD1222 recipients were SARS-CoV-2 seropositive at baseline. Because no samples from the day 14 peak response were available, repertoires could be characterized only after the peak T cell response. Spike-specific TCR breadth and depth rose significantly after two AZD1222 doses compared with day 0 and with MenACWY recipients. Participants were mostly white British and included more females than males, and it was suggested by the authors that clonal diversity may have been underestimated. The 56-69-year group was small, and its depth increase did not reach significance, likely because of low power.

The sequence came from an adult who received the AZD1222 COVID-19 vaccine. The chain uses TRBV30 and TRBJ2-4; 7 of the junction bases match TRBD2. This sample comprised peripheral blood, obtained 28 days after the second AZD1222 dose. The DNA sequence is given as TGTGCCTGGTCCACCCGGGCCGGGGGGAACATTCAGTACTTC. Protein translation: CAWSTRAGGNIQYF.